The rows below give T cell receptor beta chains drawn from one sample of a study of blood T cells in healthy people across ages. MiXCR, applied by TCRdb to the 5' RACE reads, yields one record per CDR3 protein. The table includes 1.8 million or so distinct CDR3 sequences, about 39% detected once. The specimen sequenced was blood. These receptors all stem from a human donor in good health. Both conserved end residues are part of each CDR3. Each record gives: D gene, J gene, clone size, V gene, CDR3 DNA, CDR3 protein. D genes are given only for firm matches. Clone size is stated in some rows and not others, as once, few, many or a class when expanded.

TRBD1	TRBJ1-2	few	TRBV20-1	TGCAGTGCTAGGGGGTTGGTGACAGGGAAGGAGGGGAGCTATGGCTACACCTTC	CSARGLVTGKEGSYGYTF
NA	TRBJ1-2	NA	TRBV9	TGTGCCAGCAGCATCTCCAGTGGCCCTCCCACCTTC	CASSISSGPPTF
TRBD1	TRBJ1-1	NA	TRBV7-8	TGTGCCAGCAGTTTAGCTGGGACAGGGGGCGCATGGTACACTGAAGCTTTCTTT	CASSLAGTGGAWYTEAFF
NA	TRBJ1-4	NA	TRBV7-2	TGCGCCAGCCAGCGAGGACCATCACTTAATGAAAAACTGTTTTTT	CASQRGPSLNEKLFF
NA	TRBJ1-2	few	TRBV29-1	TGCAGCGTTGAAACTGTTGTCCGGTTCAACTATGGCTACACCTTC	CSVETVVRFNYGYTF
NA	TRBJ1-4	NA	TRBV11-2	TGTGCCAGCAGCTTACTGGGGGGCGTTGGGGAAAAACTGTTTTTT	CASSLLGGVGEKLFF
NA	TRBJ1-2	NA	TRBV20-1	TGCAGTGCTAGAGTGGGGGACTCCAAGGACTATGGCTACACCTTC	CSARVGDSKDYGYTF
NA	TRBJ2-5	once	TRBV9	TGTGCCAGCAGCGTAGCCCCAAGATCGGAGACCCAGTACTTC	CASSVAPRSETQYF
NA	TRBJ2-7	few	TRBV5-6	TGTGCCAGCAGTTATCCTAGCGAGTCCTACGAGCAGTACTTC	CASSYPSESYEQYF
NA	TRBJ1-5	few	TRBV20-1	TGCAGTGCCACCCAAGGAGACGGAGGGAAGCCCCAGCATTTT	CSATQGDGGKPQHF
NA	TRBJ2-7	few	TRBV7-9	TGTGCCAGCAGCTTCATGTCCTACGAGCAGTACTTC	CASSFMSYEQYF
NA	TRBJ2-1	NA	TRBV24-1	TGTGCCACCAGTGACCGGACAGTCCGAACCTACAATGAGCAGTTCTTC	CATSDRTVRTYNEQFF
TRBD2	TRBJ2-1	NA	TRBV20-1	TGCAGTGCTAGTGCACTAGCGAGGGCCAAACTCCACAATGAGCAGTTCTTC	CSASALARAKLHNEQFF
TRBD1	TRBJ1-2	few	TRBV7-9	TGTGCCAGCAGCTCAACCGGGACAGTGAATGGCTACACCTTC	CASSSTGTVNGYTF
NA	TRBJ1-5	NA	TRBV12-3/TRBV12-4	TGTGCCAGCAGTAAGGACGGCAACCAGCCCCAGCATTTT	CASSKDGNQPQHF
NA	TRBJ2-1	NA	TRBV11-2	TGTGCCAGCAGCTTAGCGTTTTCCGGAAACAATGAGCAGTTCTTC	CASSLAFSGNNEQFF
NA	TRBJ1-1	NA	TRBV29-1	TGCAGCTTTTGGCGACCGGGGAACACTGAAGCTTTCTTT	CSFWRPGNTEAFF
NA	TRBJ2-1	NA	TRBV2	TGTGCCAGCGGGGCTCCCCGGGGGATTTTAGTGAATGAGCAGTTCTTC	CASGAPRGILVNEQFF
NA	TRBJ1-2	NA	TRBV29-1	TGCAGCGTTGAAGATTGGGTACTCCCTGGCTACACCTTC	CSVEDWVLPGYTF
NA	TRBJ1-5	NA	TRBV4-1	TGCGCCAGCAGCCAAGTGGGTTCCCGCCAGCCCCAGCATTTT	CASSQVGSRQPQHF
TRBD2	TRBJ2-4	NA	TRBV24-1	TGTGCCACCAGTGGCGGGACTAGCGGACTCCAGGAGCAGTACTTC	CATSGGTSGLQEQYF
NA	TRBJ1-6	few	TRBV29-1	TGCAGCGTTCGACAGCGAACTAATTCACCCCTCCACTTT	CSVRQRTNSPLHF
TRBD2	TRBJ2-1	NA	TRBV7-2	TGTGCCAGCAGCCGCCGCAGCGGGGACAATGAGCAGTTCTTC	CASSRRSGDNEQFF
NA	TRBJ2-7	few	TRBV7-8	TGTGCCAGCAGCTTTGAGGGCGGGGAGCAGTACTTC	CASSFEGGEQYF
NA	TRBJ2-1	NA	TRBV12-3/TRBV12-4	TGTGCCAGCAGTCCGCTCGGGGACCCCGTTTACAATGAGCAGTTCTTC	CASSPLGDPVYNEQFF
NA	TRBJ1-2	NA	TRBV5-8	TGTGCCAGCAGCAGGAGACAGGTAGCTAACTATGGCTACACCTTC	CASSRRQVANYGYTF
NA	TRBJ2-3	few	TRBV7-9	TGTGCCAGCAGCCCCACGAGCACAAATACGCAGTATTTT	CASSPTSTNTQYF
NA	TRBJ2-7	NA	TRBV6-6	TGTGCCACTTCCAGGAGCTCCTACGAGCAGTACTTC	CATSRSSYEQYF
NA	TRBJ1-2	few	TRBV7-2	TGTGCCAGCAGCTCCAGAACAACTACCCTAGACTACACCTTC	CASSSRTTTLDYTF
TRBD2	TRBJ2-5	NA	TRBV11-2	TGTGCCAGCAGACCCCCAGCGGGGGGTGAGACCCAGTACTTC	CASRPPAGGETQYF
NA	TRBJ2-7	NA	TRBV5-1	TGCGCCAGCAGCTTGGGAGGTCCAGGGAGAAACTACGAGCAGTACTTC	CASSLGGPGRNYEQYF
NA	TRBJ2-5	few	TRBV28	TGTGCCAGCAGTTCCCAAACCCAGGAGACCCAGTACTTC	CASSSQTQETQYF
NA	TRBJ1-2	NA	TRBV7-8	TGTGCAGGCTCAAGGGGGACGGCCTATGGCTACACCTTC	CAGSRGTAYGYTF